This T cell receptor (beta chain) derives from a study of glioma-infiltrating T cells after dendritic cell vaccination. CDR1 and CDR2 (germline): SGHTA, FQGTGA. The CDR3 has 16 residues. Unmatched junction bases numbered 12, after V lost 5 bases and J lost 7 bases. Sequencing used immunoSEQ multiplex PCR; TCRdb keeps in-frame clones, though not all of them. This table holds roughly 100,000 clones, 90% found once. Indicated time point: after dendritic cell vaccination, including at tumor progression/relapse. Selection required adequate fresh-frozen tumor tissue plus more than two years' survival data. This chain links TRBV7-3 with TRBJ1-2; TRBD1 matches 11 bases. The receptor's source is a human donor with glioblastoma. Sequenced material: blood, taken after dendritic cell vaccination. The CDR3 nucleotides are TGTGCCAGCAGCGAATCTGAGGGACAGGGGGGGTCTGGCTACACCTTC. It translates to CASSESEGQGGSGYTF.